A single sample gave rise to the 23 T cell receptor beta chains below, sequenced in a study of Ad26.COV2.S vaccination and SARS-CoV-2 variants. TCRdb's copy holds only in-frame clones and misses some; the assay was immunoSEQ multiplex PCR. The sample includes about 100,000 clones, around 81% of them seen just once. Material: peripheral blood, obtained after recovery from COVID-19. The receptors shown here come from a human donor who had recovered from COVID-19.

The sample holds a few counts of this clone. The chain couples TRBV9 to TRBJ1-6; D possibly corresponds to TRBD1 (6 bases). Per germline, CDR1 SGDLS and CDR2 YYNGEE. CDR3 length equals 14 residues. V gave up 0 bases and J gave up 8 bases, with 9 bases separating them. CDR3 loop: CASSVEAGDSPLHF. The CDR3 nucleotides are TGTGCCAGCAGCGTAGAGGCAGGGGATTCACCCCTCCACTTT.

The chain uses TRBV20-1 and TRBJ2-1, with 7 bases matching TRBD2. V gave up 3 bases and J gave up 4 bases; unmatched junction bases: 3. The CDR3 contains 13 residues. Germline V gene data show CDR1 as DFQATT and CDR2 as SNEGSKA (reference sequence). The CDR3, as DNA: TGCAGTGCTAGTTGGGGGGGTTACAATGAGCAGTTCTTC. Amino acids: CSASWGGYNEQFF.

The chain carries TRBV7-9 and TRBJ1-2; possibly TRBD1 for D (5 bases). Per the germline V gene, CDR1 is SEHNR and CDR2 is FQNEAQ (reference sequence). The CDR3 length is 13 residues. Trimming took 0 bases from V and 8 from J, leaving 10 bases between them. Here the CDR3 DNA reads TGTGCCAGCAGCTTAGCGACGGGGCGAGGCTACACCTTC. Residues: CASSLATGRGYTF.

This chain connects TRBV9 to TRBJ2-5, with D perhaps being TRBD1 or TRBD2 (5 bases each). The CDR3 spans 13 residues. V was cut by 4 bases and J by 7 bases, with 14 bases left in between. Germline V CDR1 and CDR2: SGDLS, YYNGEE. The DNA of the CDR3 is TGTGCCAGCAGCTCAAGAGATGGGGGGACCCAGTACTTC. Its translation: CASSSRDGGTQYF.

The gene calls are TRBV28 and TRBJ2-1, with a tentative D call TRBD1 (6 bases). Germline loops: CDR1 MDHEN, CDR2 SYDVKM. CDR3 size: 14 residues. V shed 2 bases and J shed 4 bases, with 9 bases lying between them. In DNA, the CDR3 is TGTGCCAGCAGTTTAGGGGGCTTGTACAATGAGCAGTTCTTC. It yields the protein CASSLGGLYNEQFF.

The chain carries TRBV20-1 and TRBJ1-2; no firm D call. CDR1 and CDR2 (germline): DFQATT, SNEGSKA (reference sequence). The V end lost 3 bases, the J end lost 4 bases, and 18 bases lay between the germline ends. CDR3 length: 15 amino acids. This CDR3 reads CSASEVGQSSYGYTF. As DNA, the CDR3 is TGCAGTGCTAGTGAAGTCGGGCAGTCCTCCTATGGCTACACCTTC.

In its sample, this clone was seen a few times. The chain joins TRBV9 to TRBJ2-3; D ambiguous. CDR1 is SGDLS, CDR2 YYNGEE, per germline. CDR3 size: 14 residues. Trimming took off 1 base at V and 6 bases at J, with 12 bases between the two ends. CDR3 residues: CASSVLKTMDTQYF. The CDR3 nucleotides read TGTGCCAGCAGCGTACTGAAAACAATGGATACGCAGTATTTT.

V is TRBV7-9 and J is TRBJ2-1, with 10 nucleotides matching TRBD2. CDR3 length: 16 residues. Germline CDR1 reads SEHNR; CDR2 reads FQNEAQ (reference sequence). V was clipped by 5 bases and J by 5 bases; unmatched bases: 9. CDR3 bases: TGTGCCAGCAGCCGACTAGCGGGCGACCAGAACAATGAGCAGTTCTTC. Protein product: CASSRLAGDQNNEQFF.

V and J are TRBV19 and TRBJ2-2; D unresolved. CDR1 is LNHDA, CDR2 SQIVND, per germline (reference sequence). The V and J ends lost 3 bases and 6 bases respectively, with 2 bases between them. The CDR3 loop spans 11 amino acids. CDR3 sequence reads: CASSISGELFF. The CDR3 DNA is TGTGCCAGTAGTATTTCCGGGGAGCTGTTTTTT.

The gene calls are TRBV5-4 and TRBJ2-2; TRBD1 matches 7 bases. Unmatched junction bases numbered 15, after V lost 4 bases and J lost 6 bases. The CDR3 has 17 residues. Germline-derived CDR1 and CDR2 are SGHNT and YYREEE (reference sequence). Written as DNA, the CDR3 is TGTGCCAGCAGCCAAGAGACAGGGTTCAAGGTGGCCGGGGAGCTGTTTTTT. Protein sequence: CASSQETGFKVAGELFF.

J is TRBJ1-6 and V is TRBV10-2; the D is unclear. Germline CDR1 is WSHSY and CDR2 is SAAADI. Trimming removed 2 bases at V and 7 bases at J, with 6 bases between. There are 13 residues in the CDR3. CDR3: CASSEGVNSPLHF. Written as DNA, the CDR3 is TGCGCCAGCAGTGAGGGTGTAAATTCACCCCTCCACTTT.

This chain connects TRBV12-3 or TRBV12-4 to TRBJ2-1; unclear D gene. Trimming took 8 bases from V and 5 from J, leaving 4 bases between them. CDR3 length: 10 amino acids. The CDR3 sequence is CASANNEQFF. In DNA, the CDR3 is TGTGCCAGCGCAAACAATGAGCAGTTCTTC.

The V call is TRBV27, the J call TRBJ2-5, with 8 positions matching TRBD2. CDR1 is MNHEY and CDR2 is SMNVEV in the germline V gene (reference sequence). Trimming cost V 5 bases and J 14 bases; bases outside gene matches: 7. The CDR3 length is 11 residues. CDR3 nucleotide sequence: TGTGCCAGCAGTAATAGCGGGGTGCCCTACTTC. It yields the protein CASSNSGVPYF.

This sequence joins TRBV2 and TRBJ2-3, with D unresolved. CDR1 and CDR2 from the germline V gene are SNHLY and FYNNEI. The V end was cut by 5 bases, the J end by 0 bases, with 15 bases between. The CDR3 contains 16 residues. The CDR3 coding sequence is TGTGCCAGCAGTCTCCCTAGGTACCCTAGCACAGATACGCAGTATTTT. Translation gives CASSLPRYPSTDTQYF.

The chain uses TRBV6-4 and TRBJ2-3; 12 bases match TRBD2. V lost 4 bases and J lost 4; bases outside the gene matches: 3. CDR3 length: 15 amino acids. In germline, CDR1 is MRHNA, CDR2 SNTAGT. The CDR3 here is CASSALAGGPDTQYF. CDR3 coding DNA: TGTGCCAGCAGTGCTCTAGCGGGGGGGCCAGATACGCAGTATTTT.

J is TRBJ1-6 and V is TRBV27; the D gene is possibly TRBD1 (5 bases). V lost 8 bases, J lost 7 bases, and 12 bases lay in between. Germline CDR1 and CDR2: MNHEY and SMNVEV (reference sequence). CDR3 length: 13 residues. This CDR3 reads CASFNAGNSPLHF. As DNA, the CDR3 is TGTGCCAGCTTTAACGCAGGGAATTCACCCCTCCACTTT.

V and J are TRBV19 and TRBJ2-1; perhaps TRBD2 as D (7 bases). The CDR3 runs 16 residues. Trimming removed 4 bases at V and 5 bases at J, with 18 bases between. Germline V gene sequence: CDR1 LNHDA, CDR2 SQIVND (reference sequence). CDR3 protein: CASSRGTGRVDNEQFF. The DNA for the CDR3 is TGTGCCAGTAGTAGGGGAACAGGGAGGGTCGACAATGAGCAGTTCTTC.

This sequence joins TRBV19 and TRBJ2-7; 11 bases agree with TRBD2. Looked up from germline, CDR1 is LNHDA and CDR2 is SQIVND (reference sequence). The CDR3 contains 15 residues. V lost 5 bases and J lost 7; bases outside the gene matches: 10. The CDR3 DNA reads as TGTGCCAGTAGTTCCACTAGCGGGGGTTCTGAAGAGCAGTACTTC. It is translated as CASSSTSGGSEEQYF. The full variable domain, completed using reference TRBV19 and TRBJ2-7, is DGGITQSPKYLFRKEGQNVTLSCEQNLNHDAMYWYRQDPGQGLRLIYYSQIVNDFQKGDIAEGYSVSREKKESFPLTVTSAQKNPTAFYLCASSSTSGGSEEQYFGPGTRLTVT.

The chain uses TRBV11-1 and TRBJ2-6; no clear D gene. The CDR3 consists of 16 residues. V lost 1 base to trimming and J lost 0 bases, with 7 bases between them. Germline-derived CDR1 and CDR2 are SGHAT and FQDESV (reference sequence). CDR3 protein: CASSLEGFSGANVLTF. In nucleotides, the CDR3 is TGTGCCAGCAGCTTAGAAGGTTTCTCTGGGGCCAACGTCCTGACTTTC. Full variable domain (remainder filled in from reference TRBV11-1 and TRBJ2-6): EAEVAQSPRYKITEKSQAVAFWCDPISGHATLYWYRQILGQGPELLVQFQDESVVDDSQLPKDRFSAERLKGVDSTLKIQPAELGDSAMYLCASSLEGFSGANVLTFGAGSRLTVL.

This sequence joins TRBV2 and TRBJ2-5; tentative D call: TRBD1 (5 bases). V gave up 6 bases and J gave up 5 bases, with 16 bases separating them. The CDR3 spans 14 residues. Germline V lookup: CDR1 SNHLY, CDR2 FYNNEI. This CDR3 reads CASRPDSVQETQYF. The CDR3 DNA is TGTGCCAGCAGACCCGACAGCGTGCAGGAGACCCAGTACTTC.

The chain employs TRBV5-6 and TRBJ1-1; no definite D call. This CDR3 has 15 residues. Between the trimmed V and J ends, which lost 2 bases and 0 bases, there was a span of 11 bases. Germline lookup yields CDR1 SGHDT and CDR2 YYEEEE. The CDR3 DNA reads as TGTGCCAGCAGCTTTATAGAGTTGATGAACACTGAAGCTTTCTTT. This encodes CASSFIELMNTEAFF. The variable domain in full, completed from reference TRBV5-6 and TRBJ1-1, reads DAGVTQSPTHLIKTRGQQVTLRCSPKSGHDTVSWYQQALGQGPQFIFQYYEEEERQRGNFPDRFSGHQFPNYSSELNVNALLLGDSALYLCASSFIELMNTEAFFGQGTRLTVV.

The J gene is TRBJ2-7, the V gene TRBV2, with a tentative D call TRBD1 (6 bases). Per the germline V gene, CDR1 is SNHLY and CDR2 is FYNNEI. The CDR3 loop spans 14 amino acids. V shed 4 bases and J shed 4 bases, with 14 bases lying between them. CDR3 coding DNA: TGTGCCAGCAGTGGGCAACGGGACATTTACGAGCAGTACTTC. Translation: CASSGQRDIYEQYF.

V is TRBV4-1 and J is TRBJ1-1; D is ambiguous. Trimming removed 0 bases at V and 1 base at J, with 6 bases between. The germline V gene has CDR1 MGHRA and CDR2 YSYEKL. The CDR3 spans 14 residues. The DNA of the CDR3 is TGCGCCAGCAGCCAAGAGTGGGGGAACACTGAAGCTTTCTTT. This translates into CASSQEWGNTEAFF.